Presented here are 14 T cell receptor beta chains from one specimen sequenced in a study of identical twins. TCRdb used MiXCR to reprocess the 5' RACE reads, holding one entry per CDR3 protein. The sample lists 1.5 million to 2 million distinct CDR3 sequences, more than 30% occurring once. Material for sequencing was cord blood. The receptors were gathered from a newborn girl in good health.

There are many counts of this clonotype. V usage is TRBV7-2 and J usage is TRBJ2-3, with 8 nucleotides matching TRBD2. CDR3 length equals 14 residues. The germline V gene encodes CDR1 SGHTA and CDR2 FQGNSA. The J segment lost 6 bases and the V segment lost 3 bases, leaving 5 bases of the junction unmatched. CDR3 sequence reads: CASSLGLGPDTQYF. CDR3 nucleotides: TGTGCCAGCAGCTTGGGACTAGGGCCTGATACGCAGTATTTT. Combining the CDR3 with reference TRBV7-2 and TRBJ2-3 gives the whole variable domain GAGVSQSPSNKVTEKGKDVELRCDPISGHTALYWYRQSLGQGLEFLIYFQGNSAPDKSGLPSDRFSAERTGGSVSTLTIQRTQQEDSAVYLCASSLGLGPDTQYFGPGTRLTVL.

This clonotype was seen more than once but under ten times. CDR3 loop: CATAHSNKNYGYTF. In DNA, the CDR3 is TGTGCCACCGCCCACTCGAACAAAAACTATGGCTACACCTTC. This chain uses TRBV10-3 with TRBJ1-2, with D unclear. The germline V and J ends were trimmed by 10 bases and 2 bases, with 17 bases remaining between them. Germline V lookup: CDR1 ENHRY, CDR2 SYGVKD. This CDR3 has 14 residues.

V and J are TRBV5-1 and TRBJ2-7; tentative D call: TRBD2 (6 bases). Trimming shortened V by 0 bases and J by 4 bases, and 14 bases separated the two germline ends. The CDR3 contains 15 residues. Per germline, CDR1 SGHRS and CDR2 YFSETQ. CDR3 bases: TGCGCCAGCAGCTTGGAGTGGTCGGGAGAGTACGAGCAGTACTTC. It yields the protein CASSLEWSGEYEQYF. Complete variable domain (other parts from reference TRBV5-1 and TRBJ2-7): KAGVTQTPRYLIKTRGQQVTLSCSPISGHRSVSWYQQTPGQGLQFLFEYFSETQRNKGNFPGRFSGRQFSNSRSEMNVSTLELGDSALYLCASSLEWSGEYEQYFGPGTRLTVT.

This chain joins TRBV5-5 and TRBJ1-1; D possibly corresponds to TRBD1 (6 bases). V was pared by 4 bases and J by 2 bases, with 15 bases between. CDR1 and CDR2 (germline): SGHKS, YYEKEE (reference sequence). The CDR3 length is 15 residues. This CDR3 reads CASSHSGTRNTEAFF. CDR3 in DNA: TGTGCCAGCAGCCACAGTGGGACACGAAACACTGAAGCTTTCTTT.

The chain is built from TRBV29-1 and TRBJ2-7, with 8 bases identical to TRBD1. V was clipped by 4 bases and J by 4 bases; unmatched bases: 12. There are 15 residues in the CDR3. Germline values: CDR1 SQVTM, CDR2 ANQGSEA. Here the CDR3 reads CSVVLADRVKYEQYF. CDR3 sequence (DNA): TGCAGCGTTGTATTAGCGGACAGGGTCAAATACGAGCAGTACTTC.

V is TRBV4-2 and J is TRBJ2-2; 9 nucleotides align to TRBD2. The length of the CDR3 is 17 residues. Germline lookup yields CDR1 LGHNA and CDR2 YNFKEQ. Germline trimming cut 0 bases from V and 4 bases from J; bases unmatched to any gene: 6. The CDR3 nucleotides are TGTGCCAGCAGCCAAGATGAGGGACTAGCCGTCACCGGGGAGCTGTTTTTT. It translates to CASSQDEGLAVTGELFF.

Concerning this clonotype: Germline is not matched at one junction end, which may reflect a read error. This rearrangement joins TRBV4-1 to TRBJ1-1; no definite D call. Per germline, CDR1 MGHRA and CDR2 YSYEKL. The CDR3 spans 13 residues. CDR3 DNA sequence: TGCGCCAGCAGCTCAAGGCCCGACACTGAAGCTTTCTTC. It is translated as CASSSRPDTEAFF.

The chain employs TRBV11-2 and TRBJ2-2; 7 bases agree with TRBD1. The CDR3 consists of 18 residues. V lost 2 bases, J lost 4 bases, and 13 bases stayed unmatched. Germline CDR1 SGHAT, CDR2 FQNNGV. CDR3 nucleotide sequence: TGTGCCAGCAGCTTAAATGGTGTACAGGGGATGGGCACCGGGGAGCTGTTTTTT. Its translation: CASSLNGVQGMGTGELFF.

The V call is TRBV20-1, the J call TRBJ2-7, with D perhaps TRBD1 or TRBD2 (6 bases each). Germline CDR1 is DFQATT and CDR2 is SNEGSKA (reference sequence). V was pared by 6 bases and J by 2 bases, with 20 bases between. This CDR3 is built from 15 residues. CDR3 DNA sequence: TGCAGTGCAAAAGAACGGGGGCGGATTGCCTACGAGCAGTACTTC. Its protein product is CSAKERGRIAYEQYF.

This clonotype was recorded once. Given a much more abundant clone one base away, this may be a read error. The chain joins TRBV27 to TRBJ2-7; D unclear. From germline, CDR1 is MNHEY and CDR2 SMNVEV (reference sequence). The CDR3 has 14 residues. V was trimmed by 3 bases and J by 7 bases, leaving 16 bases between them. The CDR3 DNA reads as TGTGCCAGCAGTTTTGATCCAGTCTACAATGAGCAGTACTTC. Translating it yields CASSFDPVYNEQYF.

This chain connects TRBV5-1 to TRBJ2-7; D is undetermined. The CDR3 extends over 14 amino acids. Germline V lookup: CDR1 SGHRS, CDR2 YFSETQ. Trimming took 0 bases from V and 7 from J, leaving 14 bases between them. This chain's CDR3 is CASSLAILGNEQYF. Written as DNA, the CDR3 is TGCGCCAGCAGCTTGGCGATTCTCGGCAATGAGCAGTACTTC.

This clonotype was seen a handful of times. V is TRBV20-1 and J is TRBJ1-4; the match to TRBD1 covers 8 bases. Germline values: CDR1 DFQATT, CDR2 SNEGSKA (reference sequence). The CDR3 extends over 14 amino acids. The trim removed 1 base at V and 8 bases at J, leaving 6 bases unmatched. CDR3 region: CSARVPGGSEKLFF. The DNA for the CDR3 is TGCAGTGCTAGAGTTCCAGGGGGCAGCGAAAAACTGTTTTTT.

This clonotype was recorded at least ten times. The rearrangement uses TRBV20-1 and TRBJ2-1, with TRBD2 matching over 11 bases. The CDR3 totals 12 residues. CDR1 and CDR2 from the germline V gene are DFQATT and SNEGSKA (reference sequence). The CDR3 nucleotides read TGCAGGGGACTAGCGGAGAACAATGAGCAGTTCTTC. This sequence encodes CRGLAENNEQFF.

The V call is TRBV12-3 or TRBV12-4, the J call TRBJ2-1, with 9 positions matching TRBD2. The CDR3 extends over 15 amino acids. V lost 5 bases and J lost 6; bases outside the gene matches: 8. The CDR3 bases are TGTGCCAGCAGTCGACCGACTAGCGGACTCAATGAGCAGTTCTTC. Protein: CASSRPTSGLNEQFF.